This TCR beta chain was obtained from a study of blood T cell repertoires in COVID-19. Study-level information: Some COVID-19 samples were acute and others convalescent; all came from the United States, Italy and Spain. PBMCs, B-cell-depleted T cells, or T cells were the source of the cDNA or gDNA that made up the material.

Germline CDR1 and CDR2: SGHDT and YYEEEE. CDR3 length: 13 residues. Trimming left V 4 bases short and J 3 bases short, with 11 bases between. Seattle participants joined during active infection and were tracked over time. Authors' processing steps: Reference gene primer amplification in the assay estimated nucleated cell counts. Sequencing used immunoSEQ multiplex PCR; TCRdb keeps in-frame clones, though not all of them. V and J calls and clone size follow that table, whereas D and trimming were derived from the DNA. The data contain 150,000 to 200,000 clones, roughly 78% of them singletons. The clonotype originates from a woman aged 60-75 years with COVID-19, enrolled during active disease. Sequenced: peripheral blood. This chain joins TRBV5-6 and TRBJ2-7; D may be TRBD2 (5 bases). The CDR3, as DNA: TGTGCCAGCAGCGGCGGACTGGGCTACGAGCAGTACTTC. It translates to CASSGGLGYEQYF.